The rows below give T cell receptor beta chains drawn from one sample of a study of tumor and adjacent non-tumor tissue in lung cancer. Using its own MiXCR run on the multiplex PCR reads, TCRdb lists one record per CDR3 protein. Of roughly 220,000 distinct CDR3 sequences listed, 71% were seen once; the top ten hold 20% to 25%. What was sequenced was lung tumor tissue. The source is a man aged 55 to 70 with non-small cell lung cancer. Both conserved end residues are trimmed from each CDR3. Size is stated for part of the rows, as once, few or many counts, or as a class when the clone is expanded.

clone_size: NA; v_call: TRBV12-3/TRBV12-4; cdr3_aa: ASTLEDEGSNEHF
clone_size: NA; v_call: TRBV7-9; cdr3_aa: ASSPLPGQGSNQPQQ
clone_size: NA; v_call: TRBV6-6; cdr3_aa: ASIYSKGQGTSGATEAF
clone_size: NA; v_call: TRBV20-1; cdr3_aa: SATTGESSNTIY
clone_size: NA; v_call: TRBV29-1; cdr3_aa: SAGATTGNTIY
clone_size: many; v_call: TRBV20-1; cdr3_aa: SARRDRTYGYT
clone_size: once; v_call: TRBV4-2; cdr3_aa: TSSQVASGLNNEQF
clone_size: many; v_call: TRBV5-6; cdr3_aa: ASSLWSGATDTQY
clone_size: NA; v_call: TRBV20-1; cdr3_aa: SARKDPFGGQAQETQY
clone_size: NA; v_call: TRBV6-1; cdr3_aa: ASTYTDMQY
clone_size: NA; v_call: TRBV29-1; cdr3_aa: SVEWPKGALRNYEAF
clone_size: NA; v_call: TRBV7-9; cdr3_aa: ANLPQARGNTGELF
clone_size: few; v_call: TRBV6-5; cdr3_aa: ASSLRMGAYSYNEQF
clone_size: NA; v_call: TRBV11-3; cdr3_aa: ASSLWHGNTEVF
clone_size: NA; v_call: TRBV20-1; cdr3_aa: NAWDILRETQY
clone_size: NA; v_call: TRBV20-1; cdr3_aa: SVSELSSYNSPLH
clone_size: few; v_call: TRBV19; cdr3_aa: ASIKGGFRGNTEAF
clone_size: many; v_call: TRBV5-4; cdr3_aa: ASSRPGAGSTEAF
clone_size: NA; v_call: TRBV4-2; cdr3_aa: ASCLFMENYDYT
clone_size: NA; v_call: TRBV5-1; cdr3_aa: ASSLALNRVSGNTIY
clone_size: NA; v_call: TRBV11-3; cdr3_aa: ANSQGLVLNEQF
clone_size: NA; v_call: TRBV12-3/TRBV12-4; cdr3_aa: ASSLGSTDTQC
clone_size: NA; v_call: TRBV11-2; cdr3_aa: ANSLGCGDGYT
clone_size: NA; v_call: TRBV5-6; cdr3_aa: ASNLVPGGGNEQY
clone_size: NA; v_call: TRBV5-1; cdr3_aa: ASSLGELAHEQF
clone_size: few; v_call: TRBV4-2; cdr3_aa: ASSQVEGGGDTQY
clone_size: NA; v_call: TRBV29-1; cdr3_aa: SVDYIPETF
clone_size: NA; v_call: TRBV10-1; cdr3_aa: ASSEGDPQAEAL
clone_size: NA; v_call: TRBV11-2; cdr3_aa: ASSLVSKDRPSGASVLT
clone_size: NA; v_call: TRBV6-5; cdr3_aa: ASRYTAGVPDTQY
clone_size: many; v_call: TRBV20-1; cdr3_aa: SPEMAQKGNTIY
clone_size: NA; v_call: TRBV6-2/TRBV6-3; cdr3_aa: ASSYSVGTGELF
clone_size: NA; v_call: TRBV11-3; cdr3_aa: ASSPEGLGGQETQY
clone_size: NA; v_call: TRBV6-2/TRBV6-3; cdr3_aa: ASIRTGGRYEQY
clone_size: few; v_call: TRBV6-6; cdr3_aa: ASSAISGSVYNEQL
clone_size: few; v_call: TRBV29-1; cdr3_aa: SIRDGNSPLH
clone_size: NA; v_call: TRBV20-1; cdr3_aa: SASDDLNTEAF
clone_size: NA; v_call: TRBV6-1; cdr3_aa: ASSEAWGTGNTGELF
clone_size: NA; v_call: TRBV11-2; cdr3_aa: TSSLGGGSNQPQH
clone_size: few; v_call: TRBV6-1; cdr3_aa: ASSEIGYEQY
clone_size: NA; v_call: TRBV11-2; cdr3_aa: ASMFSAHGNTIY
clone_size: NA; v_call: TRBV7-9; cdr3_aa: ASSSGTDYNEKLF
clone_size: few; v_call: TRBV24-1; cdr3_aa: ATSDDGPYGYT
clone_size: NA; v_call: TRBV7-9; cdr3_aa: ASSLRKAGETKY
clone_size: NA; v_call: TRBV12-3/TRBV12-4; cdr3_aa: ASTSVSTYTQY
clone_size: NA; v_call: TRBV11-2; cdr3_aa: AGSTSWGNTEAL
clone_size: NA; v_call: TRBV11-3; cdr3_aa: VSSILAGGRTDTQY
clone_size: many; v_call: TRBV20-1; cdr3_aa: SAREQRGVPNSPLH
clone_size: NA; v_call: TRBV28; cdr3_aa: ASSFPPGHGRLDSTDTHY
clone_size: NA; v_call: TRBV11-2; cdr3_aa: ASSIGTNNSHLH